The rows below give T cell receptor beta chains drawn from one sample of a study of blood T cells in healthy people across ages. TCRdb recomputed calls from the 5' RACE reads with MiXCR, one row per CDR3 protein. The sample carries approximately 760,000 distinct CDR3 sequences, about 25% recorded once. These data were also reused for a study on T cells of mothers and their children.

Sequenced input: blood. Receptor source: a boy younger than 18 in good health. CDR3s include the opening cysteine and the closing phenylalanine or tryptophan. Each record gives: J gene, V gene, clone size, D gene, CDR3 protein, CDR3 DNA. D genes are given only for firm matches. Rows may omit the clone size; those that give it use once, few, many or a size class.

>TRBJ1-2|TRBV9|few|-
CASSVEIGATYGYTF
TGTGCCAGCAGCGTAGAGATAGGGGCGACCTATGGCTACACCTTC
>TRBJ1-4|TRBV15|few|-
CATSRDTHPSEKLFF
TGTGCCACCAGCAGAGATACCCATCCATCCGAAAAACTGTTTTTT
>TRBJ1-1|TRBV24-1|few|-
CATSDLSGVGAFF
TGTGCCACCAGTGATTTATCAGGGGTCGGAGCTTTCTTT
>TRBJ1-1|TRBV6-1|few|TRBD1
CASSDGQGEAFF
TGTGCCAGCAGTGATGGACAGGGTGAAGCTTTCTTT
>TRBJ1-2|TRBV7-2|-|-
CASSRGYDYGYTF
TGTGCCAGCTCCCGGGGTTATGACTATGGCTACACCTTC
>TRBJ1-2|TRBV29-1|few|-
CSVYLTENYGYTF
TGCAGCGTTTATCTGACAGAGAACTATGGCTACACCTTC
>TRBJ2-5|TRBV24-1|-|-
CATSDLRDADGEETQYF
TGTGCCACCAGTGATTTGAGGGACGCCGACGGGGAGGAGACCCAGTACTTC
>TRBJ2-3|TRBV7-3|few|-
CASSRLGGYTQYF
TGTGCCAGCAGCCGTCTCGGAGGTTATACGCAGTATTTT
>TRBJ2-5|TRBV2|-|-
CAGGETKQTQYF
TGTGCCGGGGGAGAGACGAAACAGACCCAGTACTTC
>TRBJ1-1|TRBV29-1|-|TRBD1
CSVQGDTEAFF
TGCAGCGTTCAGGGGGACACTGAAGCTTTCTTT
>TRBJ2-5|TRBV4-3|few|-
CASSQGGRLETQYF
TGCGCCAGCAGCCAAGGGGGTAGGCTGGAGACCCAGTACTTC
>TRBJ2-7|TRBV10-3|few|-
CAISPGQEQYF
TGTGCCATCAGTCCCGGACAGGAGCAGTACTTC
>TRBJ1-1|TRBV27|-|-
CASSPLFKNTEAFF
TGTGCCAGCTCACCATTATTTAAGAACACTGAAGCTTTCTTT
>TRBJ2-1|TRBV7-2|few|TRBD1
CASSLLQGAGEQFF
TGTGCCAGCAGCTTATTACAGGGGGCAGGTGAGCAGTTCTTC
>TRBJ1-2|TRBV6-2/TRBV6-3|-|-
CASSLGRGGGYTF
TGTGCCAGCAGTCTCGGCAGGGGCGGTGGCTACACCTTC
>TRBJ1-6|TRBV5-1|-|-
CASSLEGAGGSPLHF
TGCGCCAGCAGCTTGGAGGGCGCGGGGGGTTCACCCCTCCACTTT
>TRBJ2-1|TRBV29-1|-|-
CSVEGQGRSNEQFF
TGCAGCGTTGAAGGGCAGGGACGTAGCAATGAGCAGTTCTTC
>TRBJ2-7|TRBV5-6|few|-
CASSHGASPSYEQYF
TGTGCCAGCAGCCATGGGGCCTCTCCCTCCTACGAGCAGTACTTC
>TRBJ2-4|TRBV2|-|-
CASSGDPRKDIQYF
TGTGCCAGCAGTGGGGATCCGAGGAAAGACATTCAGTACTTC
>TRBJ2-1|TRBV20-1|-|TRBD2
CSARSRGLAGLSSYNEQFF
TGCAGTGCTAGATCTCGGGGACTAGCGGGATTAAGCTCCTACAATGAGCAGTTCTTC
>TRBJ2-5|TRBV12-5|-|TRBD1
CASALTGALQETQYF
TGTGCTAGTGCCCTGACAGGGGCCCTTCAAGAGACCCAGTACTTC
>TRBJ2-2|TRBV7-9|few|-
CASSLVWVENTGELFF
TGTGCCAGCAGCTTAGTCTGGGTGGAGAACACCGGGGAGCTGTTTTTT
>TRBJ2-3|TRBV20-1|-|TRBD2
CSARDRGGLTDTQYF
TGCAGTGCTAGAGATCGCGGGGGGCTCACAGATACGCAGTATTTT
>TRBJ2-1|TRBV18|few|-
CASSPRTVFGGEQFF
TGTGCCAGCTCACCCAGGACAGTATTCGGCGGTGAGCAGTTCTTC
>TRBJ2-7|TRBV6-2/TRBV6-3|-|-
CASSYRQAGLEQYF
TGTGCCAGCAGTTACCGCCAGGCCGGTTTGGAGCAGTACTTC
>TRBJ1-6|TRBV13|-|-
CASSITEDSPLHF
TGTGCCAGCAGCATCACCGAGGACTCACCCCTCCACTTT
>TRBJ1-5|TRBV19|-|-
CASRNKQGNQPQHF
TGTGCCAGTAGGAATAAGCAGGGCAATCAGCCCCAGCATTTT
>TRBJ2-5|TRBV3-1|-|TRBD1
CASSQFRSQGTGETQYF
TGTGCCAGCAGCCAATTCCGTTCACAGGGGACGGGAGAGACCCAGTACTTC
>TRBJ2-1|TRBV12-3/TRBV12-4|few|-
CASSLVSLYNEQFF
TGTGCCAGCAGTCTAGTAAGCCTCTACAATGAGCAGTTCTTC
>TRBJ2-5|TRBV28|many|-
CASSLGSGDQETQYF
TGTGCCAGCAGTTTAGGGAGTGGAGACCAAGAGACCCAGTACTTC
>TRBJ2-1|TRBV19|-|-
CASSHLPGDEQFF
TGTGCCAGTAGTCATCTCCCGGGGGATGAGCAGTTCTTC
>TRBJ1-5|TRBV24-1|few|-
CATSDRNRGNQPQHF
TGTGCCACCAGTGACCGGAACCGAGGCAATCAGCCCCAGCATTTT
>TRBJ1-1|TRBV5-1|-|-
CASSLFPLLGNTEAFF
TGCGCCAGCAGCTTGTTCCCCTTATTGGGGAACACTGAAGCTTTCTTT
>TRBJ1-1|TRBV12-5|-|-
CASAEQGGNTEAFF
TGTGCTAGTGCCGAACAGGGAGGGAACACTGAAGCTTTCTTT
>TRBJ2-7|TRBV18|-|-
CASSPVRYSYEQYF
TGTGCCAGCTCACCAGTCCGTTACTCCTACGAGCAGTACTTC
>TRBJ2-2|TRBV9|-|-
CASSVWGASGGELFF
TGTGCCAGCAGCGTATGGGGGGCCTCCGGCGGGGAGCTGTTTTTT
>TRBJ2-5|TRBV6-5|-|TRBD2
CASSLTFPGLAGDQGTQETQYF
TGTGCCAGCAGTTTAACGTTTCCAGGGCTAGCGGGAGATCAGGGTACCCAAGAGACCCAGTACTTC
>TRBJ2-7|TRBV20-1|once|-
CSARRGGTSSYEQYF
TGCAGTGCTAGGCGTGGGGGCACGAGCTCCTACGAGCAGTACTTC
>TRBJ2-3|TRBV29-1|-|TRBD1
CSVETGDTDTQYF
TGCAGCGTTGAAACAGGGGACACAGATACGCAGTATTTT
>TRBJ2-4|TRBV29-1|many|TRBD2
CSVLAGASRIIQYF
TGCAGCGTTCTCGCGGGAGCGTCTCGGATCATTCAGTACTTC
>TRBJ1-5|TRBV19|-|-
CASRDTQNQPQHF
TGTGCCAGTAGGGACACTCAAAATCAGCCCCAGCATTTT
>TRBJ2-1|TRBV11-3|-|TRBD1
CASSPRAGTGSDEQFF
TGTGCCAGCAGCCCTAGAGCCGGGACAGGGTCAGATGAGCAGTTCTTC
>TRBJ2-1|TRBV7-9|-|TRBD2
CASSSGRLAGNNEQFF
TGTGCCAGCAGCTCGGGACGACTAGCGGGGAACAATGAGCAGTTCTTC
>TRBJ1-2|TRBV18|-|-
CASSPTADNSGYTF
TGTGCCAGCTCACCAACGGCAGATAACTCGGGCTACACCTTC
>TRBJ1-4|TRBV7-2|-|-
CASSVTPDEKLFF
TGTGCCAGCAGCGTCACCCCCGACGAAAAACTGTTTTTT
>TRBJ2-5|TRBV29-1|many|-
CSVEDGRETQYF
TGCAGCGTTGAAGATGGGCGCGAGACCCAGTACTTC
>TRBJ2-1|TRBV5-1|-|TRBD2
CASSLETSGSNEQFF
TGCGCCAGCAGCTTGGAAACTAGCGGGAGTAATGAGCAGTTCTTC
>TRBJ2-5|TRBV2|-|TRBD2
CASSRTPGGETQYF
TGTGCCAGCAGTCGGACGCCGGGAGGAGAGACCCAGTACTTC
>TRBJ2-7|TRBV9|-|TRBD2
CASSGLAETEQYF
TGTGCCAGCTCAGGACTAGCCGAGACCGAGCAGTACTTC
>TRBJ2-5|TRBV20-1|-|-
CSATGTGETQYF
TGCAGTGCCACCGGGACCGGGGAGACCCAGTACTTC
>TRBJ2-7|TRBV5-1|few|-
CASSLVQAPTYEQYF
TGCGCCAGCAGCTTGGTACAGGCACCAACCTACGAGCAGTACTTC
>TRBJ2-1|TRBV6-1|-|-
CASSEALPGSSYNEQFF
TGTGCCAGCAGTGAAGCGCTTCCAGGGAGCTCCTACAATGAGCAGTTCTTC